These 9 T cell receptor beta chains were sequenced from one sample in a study of blood T cells in healthy people across ages. A second PCR, run for roughly 7 to 12 cycles, used a sample-barcoded 5' primer plus a J-beta primer mix. TCRdb passed the 5' RACE reads through MiXCR, listing each CDR3 protein once. The sample lists about 1,500,000 distinct CDR3 sequences; approximately 30% were seen once. Sequences were obtained from blood. Receptors were obtained from a woman aged 25 to 45 in good health.

On this clonotype: This could be a read error, since a much larger clone is one nucleotide away. The chain employs TRBV5-1 and TRBJ2-5; 14 bases align to TRBD2. J lost 2 bases, V lost 0 bases, and 12 bases had no gene match. This CDR3 comprises 20 residues. Germline CDR1 reads SGHRS; CDR2 reads YFSETQ. CDR3 nucleotides: TGCGCCAGCAGCTTGGCCATCTACTACAGGACTAGCGGGGGGCAAGAGACCCAGTACTTC. This gives the protein CASSLAIYYRTSGGQETQYF.

This chain joins TRBV6-2 or TRBV6-3 and TRBJ2-5, with D uncertain. Deletions cut 10 bases from V and 4 bases from J, with 7 bases between. The CDR3 runs 10 residues. Germline CDR1 MNHEY, CDR2 SVGEGT. The DNA of the CDR3 is TGTGCCATCCGTTTAGAGACCCAGTACTTC. It specifies CAIRLETQYF.

This clonotype was detected many times. The chain uses TRBV20-1 and TRBJ2-1; 10 nucleotides align to TRBD2. Germline CDR1 and CDR2: DFQATT and SNEGSKA (reference sequence). The length of the CDR3 is 14 residues. V lost 6 bases and J lost 3; bases outside the gene matches: 5. The CDR3 protein is CSAPRLAGYNEQFF. The CDR3 bases are TGCAGTGCCCCACGACTAGCGGGCTACAATGAGCAGTTCTTC.

This clonotype was seen more than once but under ten times. The V gene is TRBV6-2 or TRBV6-3, the J gene TRBJ1-1, with no clear D. The germline gives CDR1 MNHEY, CDR2 SVGEGT. V dropped 6 bases and J dropped 2 bases, with 13 bases sitting between them. The CDR3 runs 14 residues. CDR3 coding DNA: TGTGCCAGCAGCCGAACCCGGTCCAACACTGAAGCTTTCTTT. Translating it yields CASSRTRSNTEAFF.

This clonotype was observed once. Compared with germline, one end of the junction differs, possibly owing to a read error. The genes are TRBV20-1 and TRBJ2-3, with no clear D. Germline CDR1 reads DFQATT; CDR2 reads SNEGSKA (reference sequence). CDR3 length equals 14 residues. Here the CDR3 reads CSARLDISTDAQYF. The DNA for the CDR3 is TGCAGTGCTAGACTTGATATAAGCACAGATGCGCAGTATTTT.

This sequence joins TRBV6-5 and TRBJ2-1; 7 nucleotides match TRBD2. The germline CDR1 and CDR2 sequences are MNHEY and SVGAGI. This CDR3 is 16 amino acids long. Germline trimming cut 6 bases from V and 5 bases from J; bases unmatched to any gene: 13. The CDR3: CASRATQASGHNEQFF. The CDR3 coding sequence is TGTGCCAGCAGGGCGACCCAGGCTAGCGGTCACAATGAGCAGTTCTTC.

This clonotype was counted a few times. This chain links TRBV11-1 with TRBJ2-1, with TRBD1 matching 7 bases. V shed 4 bases, J shed 0 bases, and the junction held 12 bases outside the gene matches. The CDR3 spans 18 residues. Germline assignment: CDR1 SGHAT and CDR2 FQDESV (reference sequence). CDR3 bases: TGTGCCAGCAGCTCCTATAACAGGGGTCGGCTCTCCTACAATGAGCAGTTCTTC. Protein: CASSSYNRGRLSYNEQFF.

In this sample, this clonotype turned up a few times. This chain links TRBV5-5 with TRBJ1-5, with D hard to call. There are 14 residues in the CDR3. Per the germline V gene, CDR1 is SGHKS and CDR2 is YYEKEE (reference sequence). V gave up 0 bases and J gave up 3 bases, with 7 bases separating them. DNA for the CDR3: TGTGCCAGCAGCTTGGATGCGATCAATCAGCCCCAGCATTTT. Protein product: CASSLDAINQPQHF.

V usage is TRBV3-1 and J usage is TRBJ2-5; no reliable D call. This CDR3 is 13 amino acids long. The V end lost 5 bases, the J end lost 5 bases, and 12 bases lay between the germline ends. Germline values: CDR1 LGHDT, CDR2 YNNKEL (reference sequence). Written as DNA, the CDR3 is TGTGCCAGCAGCATAGAAAGGCGGGAGACCCAGTACTTC. Protein product: CASSIERRETQYF.